The following is a T cell receptor beta chain sequence with its context. The CDR3 loop spans 18 amino acids. Germline V CDR1 and CDR2: SGHRS, YFSETQ. Losses at the gene ends were 4 bases for V and 0 bases for J; bases not matched to a gene: 8. This record belongs to a study of blood T cell repertoires in COVID-19. Generated by immunoSEQ multiplex PCR, the TCRdb table keeps only in-frame clones and is missing some. The data contain about half a million clones, approximately 83% of them singletons. Sequencing used peripheral blood. The TCR originated in a human donor in a cohort sampled during active COVID-19. The gene calls are TRBV5-1 and TRBJ2-5; 14 bases fit TRBD2. The CDR3 coding sequence is TGCGCCAGCAGCCAAGGACTAGCGGGAGGCCGGTACCAAGAGACCCAGTACTTC. It codes for CASSQGLAGGRYQETQYF.